The 15 T cell receptor beta chains below come from one sample, sequenced in a study of human T cells and chemical hapten exposure. TCRdb re-called the RACE reads through MiXCR, storing one row per CDR3 protein. Among 89,000 or so distinct CDR3 sequences listed, around 7% were seen once. Indicated time point: patch test 2, 6 weeks after DPC sensitization. Treatment denoted: therapeutic diphenylcyclopropenone sensitization with weekly scalp DPC. Sequences were derived from whole blood, sampled in connection with sensitization to the hapten diphenylcyclopropenone (DPC). The source of these receptors is a woman in her twenties or thirties with alopecia areata. Some clones in this sample may be carry-over from other donors' samples.

To note about this clonotype: A single base separates this from a much larger clone, so it may be a read error. This sequence joins TRBV6-6 and TRBJ2-7; 8 bases agree with TRBD2. The germline V gene encodes CDR1 MNHNY and CDR2 SVGAGI (reference sequence). CDR3 size: 12 residues. CDR3 residues: CVSTTATGLAGF. CDR3 DNA sequence: TGTGTCAGCACCACCGCAACTGGCCTAGCGGGCTTC.

The chain links TRBV29-1 to TRBJ2-1; 8 bases match TRBD2. The CDR3 is 15 residues long. Germline CDR1 SQVTM, CDR2 ANQGSEA. Unmatched junction bases numbered 11, after V lost 1 base and J lost 9 bases. CDR3 DNA: TGCAGCGTTGAAGTCCGGGTCGGGGGGGCCGGTGAGCAGTTCTTC. Amino acid sequence: CSVEVRVGGAGEQFF.

The J gene is TRBJ2-1, the V gene TRBV29-1; no clear D gene. Trimming left V 6 bases short and J 3 bases short, with 9 bases between. Germline V gene data show CDR1 as SQVTM and CDR2 as ANQGSEA. This CDR3 comprises 12 residues. The CDR3 loop reads CSVRVGYNEQFF. CDR3 nucleotide sequence: TGCAGCGTACGGGTGGGCTACAATGAGCAGTTCTTC.

This clonotype was found many times. The rearrangement joins TRBV20-1 to TRBJ2-3; 10 nucleotides match TRBD2. V shed 6 bases, J shed 7 bases, and the junction held 16 bases outside the gene matches. The germline V gene encodes CDR1 DFQATT and CDR2 SNEGSKA (reference sequence). This CDR3 region has 16 residues. The CDR3 DNA follows: TGCAGTGCCACTCCTTCATATAGCGGGGGGCGAAATACGCAGTATTTT. This codes for CSATPSYSGGRNTQYF.

This clonotype has ten or more counts. CDR3 residues: CASSPSFGTGTSGNTIYF. CDR3 DNA: TGTGCCAGCTCACCTTCATTCGGGACAGGAACCTCTGGAAACACCATATATTTT. This chain uses TRBV18 with TRBJ1-3, with TRBD1 matching over 8 bases. Germline trimming cut 3 bases from V and 0 bases from J; bases unmatched to any gene: 10. The CDR3 loop spans 18 amino acids. Germline CDR1 reads KGHSH; CDR2 reads LQKENI.

This clonotype was found many times. The genes are TRBV20-1 and TRBJ1-4, with 9 bases aligning to TRBD1. From germline, CDR1 is DFQATT and CDR2 SNEGSKA (reference sequence). V lost 5 bases, J lost 7 bases, and 5 bases stayed unmatched. The CDR3 runs 13 residues. CDR3: CSADTGGGEKLFF. The CDR3 DNA is TGCAGTGCTGATACAGGGGGCGGTGAAAAACTGTTTTTT.

This clonotype was detected many times. The rearrangement uses TRBV30 and TRBJ1-4; TRBD1 matches at 9 bases. The CDR3 totals 15 residues. CDR1 and CDR2 (germline): GTSNPN, SVGIG (reference sequence). V lost 1 base and J lost 8; bases outside the gene matches: 8. The CDR3 sequence is CAWSATGGIWEKLFF. The CDR3 coding sequence is TGTGCCTGGAGTGCGACAGGGGGAATATGGGAAAAACTGTTTTTT.

In its sample, this clonotype was seen a few times. The rearrangement uses TRBV2 and TRBJ2-5; D is uncertain. Germline CDR1 and CDR2: SNHLY and FYNNEI. The CDR3 consists of 17 residues. The ends were cut back, 3 bases at V and 5 bases at J, with 22 bases in the middle. CDR3 sequence reads: CASSEETQPGRWETQYF. The CDR3, as DNA: TGTGCCAGCAGTGAGGAGACACAGCCTGGTAGATGGGAGACCCAGTACTTC. Combining the CDR3 with reference TRBV2 and TRBJ2-5 gives the whole variable domain EPEVTQTPSHQVTQMGQEVILRCVPISNHLYFYWYRQILGQKVEFLVSFYNNEISEKSEIFDDQFSVERPDGSNFTLKIRSTKLEDSAMYFCASSEETQPGRWETQYFGPGTRLLVL.

This clonotype was counted only a few times. The chain is built from TRBV30 and TRBJ2-3, with 9 bases aligning to TRBD1. After removal of 8 bases from V and 3 bases from J, the junction contained 6 bases not matched to a gene. CDR1 and CDR2 from the germline V gene are GTSNPN and SVGIG (reference sequence). The CDR3 contains 13 residues. The CDR3 protein is CARRTGATDTQYF. The CDR3 DNA follows: TGTGCCCGCCGGACAGGGGCTACAGATACGCAGTATTTT. Complete variable domain (other parts from reference TRBV30 and TRBJ2-3): SQTIHQWPATLVQPVGSPLSLECTVEGTSNPNLYWYRQAAGRGLQLLFYSVGIGQISSEVPQNLSASRPQDRQFILSSKKLLLSDSGFYLCARRTGATDTQYFGPGTRLTVL.

This clonotype was seen repeatedly, ten times or more. CDR3 DNA: TGCAGCGTTGTGTCGGGTCGTGGCACTGAAGCTTTCTTT. It yields the protein CSVVSGRGTEAFF. The chain uses TRBV29-1 and TRBJ1-1; D call uncertain. Trimming removed 4 bases at V and 4 bases at J, with 13 bases between. The CDR3 is made up of 13 amino acids. CDR1 is SQVTM and CDR2 is ANQGSEA in the germline V gene. The whole variable domain, filled in from reference TRBV29-1 and TRBJ1-1, reads SAVISQKPSRDICQRGTSLTIQCQVDSQVTMMFWYRQQPGQSLTLIATANQGSEATYESGFVIDKFPISRPNLTFSTLTVSNMSPEDSSIYLCSVVSGRGTEAFFGQGTRLTVV.

This clonotype was counted many times. The rearrangement joins TRBV7-2 to TRBJ1-1; maybe TRBD1 (6 bases). The CDR3 sequence is 13 residues long. Between the trimmed V and J ends, which lost 2 bases and 5 bases, there was a span of 9 bases. From germline, CDR1 is SGHTA and CDR2 FQGNSA. The CDR3 reads CASSLRQDTEAFF. In nucleotides, the CDR3 is TGTGCCAGCAGCTTACGACAGGATACTGAAGCTTTCTTT.

This clonotype was recorded many times. The chain employs TRBV12-3 or TRBV12-4 and TRBJ2-7, with unresolved D. This CDR3 region has 14 residues. Trimming shortened V by 8 bases and J by 4 bases, and 18 bases separated the two germline ends. This chain's CDR3 is CASSRSSAGYEQYF. CDR3 bases: TGTGCCAGCTCCCGATCCTCCGCCGGATACGAGCAGTACTTC.

This chain links TRBV11-2 with TRBJ2-1; 13 nucleotides align to TRBD2. There are 15 residues in the CDR3. Per the germline V gene, CDR1 is SGHAT and CDR2 is FQNNGV. V lost 5 bases, J lost 10 bases, and 8 bases stayed unmatched. CDR3 sequence reads: CASSPQTSGGWEQFF. For the CDR3, the DNA is TGTGCCAGCAGCCCCCAGACTAGCGGGGGGTGGGAGCAGTTCTTC. Variable domain in full (rest from reference TRBV11-2 and TRBJ2-1): EAGVAQSPRYKIIEKRQSVAFWCNPISGHATLYWYQQILGQGPKLLIQFQNNGVVDDSQLPKDRFSAERLKGVDSTLKIQPAKLEDSAVYLCASSPQTSGGWEQFFGPGTRLTVL.

The chain joins TRBV11-2 to TRBJ1-5; D not certain. Germline CDR1 SGHAT, CDR2 FQNNGV. This CDR3 has 13 amino acids. The V end was cut by 0 bases, the J end by 5 bases, with 5 bases between. CDR3 in amino acids: CASSLDSYQPQHF. CDR3 DNA sequence: TGTGCCAGCAGCTTAGACTCGTATCAGCCCCAGCATTTT.

This clonotype was seen only a few times. The chain recombines TRBV7-3 with TRBJ1-1; D remains ambiguous. This CDR3 region has 14 residues. The germline V gene has CDR1 SGHTA and CDR2 FQGTGA. Trimming cost V 0 bases and J 8 bases, with 13 bases left between them. The CDR3 spells CASSLTGAPGEAFF. The CDR3 DNA is TGTGCCAGCAGCTTAACAGGCGCTCCGGGGGAAGCTTTCTTT.